This TCR beta chain appears in the sequencing data of a study of cytomegalovirus exposure and HLA in healthy donors. PCR was performed using 60 Vbeta and 13 Jbeta primers. The protocol was immunoSEQ multiplex PCR, while the TCRdb copy is restricted to in-frame clones and leaves out a portion. The sample includes 120,000 to 150,000 clones, approximately 80% of them seen just once. Germline-derived CDR1 and CDR2 are SGHAT and FQNNGV. The length of the CDR3 is 11 residues. V was shortened by 6 bases and J by 5 bases, with 7 bases between the two germline ends. This clonotype was obtained from a man between 35 and 55 years old in good health and CMV-seronegative. The specimen sequenced was PBMCs. The V gene is TRBV11-2, the J gene TRBJ2-5; weak D call: TRBD1 (5 bases). The CDR3 loop reads CASRGQETQYF. CDR3 in DNA: TGTGCCAGCAGGGGGCAGGAGACCCAGTACTTC.